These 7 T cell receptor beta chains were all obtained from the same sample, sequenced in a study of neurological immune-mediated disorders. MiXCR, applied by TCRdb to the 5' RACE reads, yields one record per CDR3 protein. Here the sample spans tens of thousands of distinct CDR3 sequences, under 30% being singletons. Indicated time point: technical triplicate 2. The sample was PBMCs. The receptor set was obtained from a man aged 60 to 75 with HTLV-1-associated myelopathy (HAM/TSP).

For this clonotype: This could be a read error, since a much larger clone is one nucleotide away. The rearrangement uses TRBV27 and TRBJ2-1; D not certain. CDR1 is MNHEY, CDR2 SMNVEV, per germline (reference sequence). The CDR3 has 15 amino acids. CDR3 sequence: CASSSLFLGFDDQFF. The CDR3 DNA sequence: TGTGCCAGCAGTTCCTTATTCCTGGGGTTCGATGACCAGTTCTTC.

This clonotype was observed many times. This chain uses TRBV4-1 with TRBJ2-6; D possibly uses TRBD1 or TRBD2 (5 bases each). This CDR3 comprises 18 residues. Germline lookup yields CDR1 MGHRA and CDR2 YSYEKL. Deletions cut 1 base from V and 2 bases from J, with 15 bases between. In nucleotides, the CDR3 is TGCGCCAGCAGCCAAGTGCGCGAGGGGCTTACTGGGGCCAACGTCCTGACTTTC. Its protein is CASSQVREGLTGANVLTF.

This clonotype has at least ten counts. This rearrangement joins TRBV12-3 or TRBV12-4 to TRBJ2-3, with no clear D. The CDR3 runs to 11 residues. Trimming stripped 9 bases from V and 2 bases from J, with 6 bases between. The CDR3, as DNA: TGTGCCAGTCCTGACACAGATACGCAGTATTTT. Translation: CASPDTDTQYF.

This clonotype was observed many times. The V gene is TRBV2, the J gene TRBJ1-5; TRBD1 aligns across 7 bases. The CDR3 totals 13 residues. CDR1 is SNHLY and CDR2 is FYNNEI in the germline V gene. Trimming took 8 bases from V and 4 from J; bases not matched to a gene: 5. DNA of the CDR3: TGTGCCAGCCGGAGACAGGGTAATCAGCCCCAGCATTTT. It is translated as CASRRQGNQPQHF. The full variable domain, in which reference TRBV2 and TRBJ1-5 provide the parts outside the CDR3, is EPEVTQTPSHQVTQMGQEVILRCVPISNHLYFYWYRQILGQKVEFLVSFYNNEISEKSEIFDDQFSVERPDGSNFTLKIRSTKLEDSAMYFCASRRQGNQPQHFGDGTRLSIL.

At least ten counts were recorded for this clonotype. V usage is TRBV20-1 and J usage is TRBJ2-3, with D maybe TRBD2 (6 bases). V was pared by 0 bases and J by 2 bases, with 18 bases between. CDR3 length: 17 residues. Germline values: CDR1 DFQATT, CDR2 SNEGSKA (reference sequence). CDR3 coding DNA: TGCAGTGCTAGAGATGCGAGCGGACTACTCCACACAGATACGCAGTATTTT. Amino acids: CSARDASGLLHTDTQYF.

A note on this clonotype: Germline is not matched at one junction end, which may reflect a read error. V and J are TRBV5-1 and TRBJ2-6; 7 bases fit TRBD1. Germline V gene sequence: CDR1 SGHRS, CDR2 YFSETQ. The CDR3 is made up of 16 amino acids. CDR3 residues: CVSSPTTGTGANVLTF. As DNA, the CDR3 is TGCGTCAGCAGCCCTACGACAGGGACTGGGGCCAACGTCCTGACTTTC.

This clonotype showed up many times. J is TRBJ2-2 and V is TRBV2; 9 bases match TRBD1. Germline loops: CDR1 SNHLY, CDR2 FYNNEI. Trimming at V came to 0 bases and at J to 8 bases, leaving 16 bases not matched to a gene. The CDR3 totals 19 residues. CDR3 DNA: TGTGCCAGCAGTGAAGCGCCCCGATCGCTTGGACAGGGGACTGGGGAGCTGTTTTTT. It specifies CASSEAPRSLGQGTGELFF.